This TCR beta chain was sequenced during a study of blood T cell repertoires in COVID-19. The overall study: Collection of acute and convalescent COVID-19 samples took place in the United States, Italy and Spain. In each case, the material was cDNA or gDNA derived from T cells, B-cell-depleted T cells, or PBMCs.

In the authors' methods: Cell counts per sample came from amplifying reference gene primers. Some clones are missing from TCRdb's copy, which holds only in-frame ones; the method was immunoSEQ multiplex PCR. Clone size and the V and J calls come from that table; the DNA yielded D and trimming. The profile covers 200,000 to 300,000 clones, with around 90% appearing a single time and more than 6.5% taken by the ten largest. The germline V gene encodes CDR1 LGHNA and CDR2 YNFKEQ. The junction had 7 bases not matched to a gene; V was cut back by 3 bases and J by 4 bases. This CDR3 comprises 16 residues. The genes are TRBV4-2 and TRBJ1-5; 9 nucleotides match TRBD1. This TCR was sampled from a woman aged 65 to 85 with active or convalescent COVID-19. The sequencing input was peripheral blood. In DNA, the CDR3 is TGTGCCAGCAGCCAGGAACAGGGGGCAGGGAATCAGCCCCAGCATTTT. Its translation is CASSQEQGAGNQPQHF.